This T cell receptor (beta chain) was observed in a study of T cell changes during pregnancy in multiple sclerosis. The germline CDR1 and CDR2 sequences are WNHNN and SYGVQD (reference sequence). This CDR3 has 18 amino acids. V was clipped by 0 bases and J by 0 bases, with 12 bases between them. The data were produced by immunoSEQ multiplex PCR, yet TCRdb's version contains in-frame clones alone and is incomplete. This sample yields fewer than 70,000 clones, of which about 89% are seen a single time; 2% to 3% belongs to the top ten. The J gene is TRBJ1-6, the V gene TRBV10-1; D gene unclear. The sequenced sample was peripheral blood, obtained in the first trimester of pregnancy. This sequence originates from a female donor with multiple sclerosis, enrolled in a pregnancy study. The CDR3 DNA is TGCGCCAGCAGTGAGTCGGGCGTGGTCCCCTCCTATAATTCACCCCTCCACTTT. This encodes CASSESGVVPSYNSPLHF.